The 18 T cell receptor beta chains below come from one sample, sequenced in a study of cytomegalovirus exposure and HLA in healthy donors. Data came from immunoSEQ multiplex PCR; TCRdb stores just in-frame clones and leaves some out. The repertoire holds more than 110,000 clones, 86% seen once, with about 2.8% in the top ten. The source material was PBMCs. The receptors come from a young man in good health and CMV-seronegative.

V gene TRBV6-5 combines with J gene TRBJ2-7; possibly TRBD2 for D (6 bases). There are 14 residues in the CDR3. Germline V gene lookup returns CDR1 MNHEY and CDR2 SVGAGI. V was cut by 2 bases and J by 3 bases, with 11 bases left in between. The DNA of the CDR3 is TGTGCCAGCAGTTACGCTAGCGCTCACTACGAGCAGTACTTC. Protein sequence: CASSYASAHYEQYF.

This rearrangement joins TRBV30 to TRBJ2-7, with D uncertain. V lost 2 bases, J lost 3 bases, and 8 bases lay in between. CDR1 and CDR2 (germline): GTSNPN, SVGIG (reference sequence). The CDR3 runs to 12 residues. The CDR3 nucleotides are TGTGCCTGGAGTCGCGCTGGCTACGAGCAGTACTTC. Encoded protein: CAWSRAGYEQYF. Filled out from reference TRBV30 and TRBJ2-7, the complete variable domain reads SQTIHQWPATLVQPVGSPLSLECTVEGTSNPNLYWYRQAAGRGLQLLFYSVGIGQISSEVPQNLSASRPQDRQFILSSKKLLLSDSGFYLCAWSRAGYEQYFGPGTRLTVT.

The gene calls are TRBV15 and TRBJ1-3; D possibly corresponds to TRBD1 (6 bases). Germline loops: CDR1 LNHNV, CDR2 YYDKDF (reference sequence). The CDR3 runs to 14 residues. Between the trimmed V and J ends, which lost 4 bases and 4 bases, there was a span of 11 bases. This CDR3 is CATSIQGTGNTIYF. CDR3 DNA sequence: TGTGCCACCAGCATACAGGGTACGGGAAACACCATATATTTT.

Only one count was recorded for this clone. The gene calls are TRBV29-1 and TRBJ2-1; 7 bases match TRBD1. The CDR3 extends over 13 amino acids. The trim removed 7 bases at V and 13 bases at J, leaving 16 bases unmatched. The V gene's germline CDR1 is SQVTM and CDR2 ANQGSEA. CDR3 residues: CSASQGPQGEQFF. DNA for the CDR3: TGCAGCGCCTCACAGGGGCCGCAGGGGGAACAGTTCTTC.

The chain has TRBV5-1 and TRBJ2-1; 8 bases match TRBD2. This CDR3 spans 16 amino acids. The germline gives CDR1 SGHRS, CDR2 YFSETQ. V trimming: 4 bases; J trimming: 1 base; junction bases outside the gene matches: 7. Here the CDR3 reads CASSALAGVSYNEQFF. DNA for the CDR3: TGCGCCAGCAGCGCTCTAGCGGGTGTGTCCTACAATGAGCAGTTCTTC. Variable domain in full (rest from reference TRBV5-1 and TRBJ2-1): KAGVTQTPRYLIKTRGQQVTLSCSPISGHRSVSWYQQTPGQGLQFLFEYFSETQRNKGNFPGRFSGRQFSNSRSEMNVSTLELGDSALYLCASSALAGVSYNEQFFGPGTRLTVL.

The V and J genes are TRBV5-6 and TRBJ1-4, with unresolved D. Per germline, CDR1 SGHDT and CDR2 YYEEEE. This CDR3 comprises 15 residues. Trimming took 1 base from V and 5 from J, leaving 12 bases between them. The CDR3 DNA follows: TGTGCCAGCAGCTTGTTTGGGCAGCAGAATGAAAAACTGTTTTTT. Protein product: CASSLFGQQNEKLFF.

CDR3 nucleotides: TGCACCAGCAGCCAAGGGATAAGGGGCGAAAAGCGGGAGGGCACCGGGGAGCTGTTTTTT. Protein: CTSSQGIRGEKREGTGELFF. The chain combines TRBV1 with TRBJ2-2; whether TRBD2, the table's D call, matches the DNA was not checked. TRBV1 is designated a pseudogene. The CDR3 covers 20 residues.

This rearrangement joins TRBV28 to TRBJ2-1; 9 nucleotides agree with TRBD2. This CDR3 has 17 residues. In germline, CDR1 is MDHEN, CDR2 SYDVKM. With 5 bases clipped from V and 4 bases from J, the junction kept 12 bases outside the gene matches. The CDR3: CASSLRLAVKLYNEQFF. The CDR3 DNA reads TGTGCCAGCAGTCTCCGACTAGCGGTAAAACTTTACAATGAGCAGTTCTTC.

V usage is TRBV7-2 and J usage is TRBJ2-2; TRBD2 matches 7 bases. V was clipped by 4 bases and J by 5 bases; unmatched bases: 7. Germline V gene sequence: CDR1 SGHTA, CDR2 FQGNSA. The CDR3 contains 15 residues. The CDR3 region is CASSWGGSRTGELFF. DNA for the CDR3: TGTGCCAGCAGCTGGGGGGGTTCGCGAACCGGGGAGCTGTTTTTT.

The chain employs TRBV28 and TRBJ2-3; the D gene is possibly TRBD2 (5 bases). Germline V gives CDR1 MDHEN, CDR2 SYDVKM. V lost 3 bases and J lost 2, with 9 bases in between. This CDR3 has 14 amino acids. The CDR3 bases are TGTGCCAGCAGTTTGCGTCGGGACACAGATACGCAGTATTTT. It yields the protein CASSLRRDTDTQYF.

The rearrangement uses TRBV27 and TRBJ2-2; 14 nucleotides line up with TRBD2. V lost 4 bases and J lost 7; bases outside the gene matches: 8. CDR3 size: 17 residues. Per the germline V gene, CDR1 is MNHEY and CDR2 is SMNVEV (reference sequence). Here the CDR3 DNA reads TGTGCCAGCAGTTCCCGACTAGCGGGGGGGCTAGGCGGGGAGCTGTTTTTT. This translates into CASSSRLAGGLGGELFF.

The chain is built from TRBV11-2 and TRBJ2-7, with D maybe TRBD2 (5 bases). Trimming left V 5 bases short and J 6 bases short, with 11 bases between. This CDR3 comprises 12 residues. Germline lookup yields CDR1 SGHAT and CDR2 FQNNGV. The DNA for the CDR3 is TGTGCCAGCAGCACAAGAGGGCTCGAGCAGTACTTC. Its translation is CASSTRGLEQYF.

The rearrangement joins TRBV5-1 to TRBJ2-1, with D perhaps TRBD2 (6 bases). Between the trimmed V and J ends, which lost 4 bases and 4 bases, there was a span of 18 bases. The CDR3 has 16 residues. Looked up from germline, CDR1 is SGHRS and CDR2 is YFSETQ. In DNA form, the CDR3 reads TGCGCCAGCAGCCCGGAGGGCGGGAACCCTTACAATGAGCAGTTCTTC. It specifies CASSPEGGNPYNEQFF.

The chain is built from TRBV19 and TRBJ2-5, with 7 bases that match TRBD2. The CDR3 has 13 residues. In germline, CDR1 is LNHDA, CDR2 SQIVND (reference sequence). The J segment lost 5 bases and the V segment lost 3 bases, leaving 3 bases of the junction unmatched. CDR3 bases: TGTGCCAGTAGTATTGGGGGGGTGGAGACCCAGTACTTC. Its translation: CASSIGGVETQYF.

The chain joins TRBV5-6 to TRBJ1-1; D perhaps matches TRBD1 (5 bases). V was clipped by 4 bases and J by 0 bases, with 13 bases between them. The CDR3 runs to 15 residues. The V gene's germline CDR1 is SGHDT and CDR2 YYEEEE. CDR3 DNA sequence: TGTGCCAGCAGCGGCATGGGGCAGATGAACACTGAAGCTTTCTTT. Amino acids: CASSGMGQMNTEAFF. The variable domain in full, with the rest retrieved from reference TRBV5-6 and TRBJ1-1, is DAGVTQSPTHLIKTRGQQVTLRCSPKSGHDTVSWYQQALGQGPQFIFQYYEEEERQRGNFPDRFSGHQFPNYSSELNVNALLLGDSALYLCASSGMGQMNTEAFFGQGTRLTVV.

The rearrangement links TRBV29-1 to TRBJ1-2, with 10 bases that match TRBD1. CDR1 and CDR2 (germline): SQVTM, ANQGSEA. V trimming: 7 bases; J trimming: 1 base; junction bases outside the gene matches: 3. The CDR3 is made up of 13 amino acids. Written as DNA, the CDR3 is TGCAGCGCTGACAGGGGGCTTAACTATGGCTACACCTTC. It encodes CSADRGLNYGYTF. The whole variable domain, filled in from reference TRBV29-1 and TRBJ1-2, reads SAVISQKPSRDICQRGTSLTIQCQVDSQVTMMFWYRQQPGQSLTLIATANQGSEATYESGFVIDKFPISRPNLTFSTLTVSNMSPEDSSIYLCSADRGLNYGYTFGSGTRLTVV.

As to this clone: Other DNA sequences from this sample encode an identical CDR3 as well. The chain has TRBV20-1 and TRBJ2-7; D is uncertain. This CDR3 has 11 amino acids. V was pared by 3 bases and J by 3 bases, with 6 bases between. Per germline, CDR1 DFQATT and CDR2 SNEGSKA (reference sequence). Here the CDR3 DNA reads TGCAGTGCTAGGGCTAGCTACGAGCAGTACTTC. Translating gives CSARASYEQYF.

This clone appeared a single time. The chain combines TRBV28 with TRBJ2-7; TRBD2 matches 7 bases. The CDR3 runs 16 residues. The germline V gene encodes CDR1 MDHEN and CDR2 SYDVKM. The junction had 12 bases not matched to a gene; V was cut back by 7 bases and J by 0 bases. The CDR3 DNA reads TGTGCCAGCAAAGCCCCCTGGGCGGGAGCCTCCTACGAGCAGTACTTC. It is translated as CASKAPWAGASYEQYF.